These 3 T cell receptor beta chains originate from one sample sequenced in a study of T cell changes during pregnancy in multiple sclerosis. Profiled with immunoSEQ multiplex PCR; TCRdb holds only in-frame clones, not every one. The table lists about 81,000 clones, about 95% of them singletons. The sequencing used peripheral blood, collected in the third trimester of pregnancy. These receptors were taken from a female donor with multiple sclerosis, enrolled in a pregnancy study.

V gene TRBV6-1 combines with J gene TRBJ1-2; D is possibly TRBD1 (5 bases). CDR1 is MNHNS, CDR2 SASEGT, per germline. The CDR3 spans 13 residues. Deletions cut 7 bases from V and 8 bases from J, with 17 bases between. CDR3 bases: TGTGCCAGCATGGGGGAAGGGAGGAACGGCTACACCTTC. Its protein product is CASMGEGRNGYTF.

The rearrangement uses TRBV10-1 and TRBJ1-2; D is possibly TRBD1 (6 bases). CDR3 length equals 13 residues. Trimming pared 6 bases from V and 5 bases from J, leaving 13 bases between. The germline V gene has CDR1 WNHNN and CDR2 SYGVQD (reference sequence). The CDR3 DNA reads as TGCGCCAGCAGCGCAGGACAGAGTTATGGCTACACCTTC. As protein: CASSAGQSYGYTF.

This sequence joins TRBV7-8 and TRBJ1-6, with D unclear. Trimming shortened V by 2 bases and J by 8 bases, and 7 bases separated the two germline ends. Germline V CDR1 and CDR2: SGHVS, FQNEAQ. CDR3 length: 13 residues. CDR3 amino acids: CASSLSQDSPLHF. CDR3 in DNA: TGTGCCAGCAGCTTATCACAAGATTCACCCCTCCACTTT.